This T cell receptor beta chain comes out of a study of blood T cells in healthy people across ages. This clonotype was seen more than once but under ten times. For the second PCR, which ran for about 7 to 11 cycles, a sample-barcoded 5' primer and a J-beta primer mix were used. TCRdb ran MiXCR on the 5' RACE reads and lists one entry per CDR3 protein. The sample comprises 780,000 or so distinct CDR3 sequences, approximately 55% of which are singletons, and about 42% rests with the top ten. Germline V gives CDR1 MNHEY, CDR2 SMNVEV (reference sequence). V was pared by 6 bases and J by 4 bases, with 10 bases between. CDR3 length: 13 amino acids.

The sequencing input was blood. The sequence was obtained from a man older than 75 in good health. This chain uses TRBV27 with TRBJ2-4; D unclear. CDR3 DNA: TGTGCCAGCAGCACGGACCGAAAAAACATTCAGTACTTC. The encoded protein is CASSTDRKNIQYF.